The 25 T cell receptor beta chains below come from one sample, sequenced in a study of cytomegalovirus exposure and HLA in healthy donors. Amplification used 60 Vbeta primers and 13 Jbeta primers. Assay: immunoSEQ multiplex PCR; the TCRdb copy retains only in-frame clones and omits some. In total, the table holds some 20,000 clones. Sequences were obtained from PBMCs. The receptors were sampled from a man in his sixties in good health and CMV-seropositive.

This chain joins TRBV4-1 and TRBJ1-2, with D unresolved. This CDR3 region has 16 residues. Deletions cut 4 bases from V and 3 bases from J, with 18 bases between. The V gene's germline CDR1 is MGHRA and CDR2 YSYEKL. CDR3 bases: TGCGCCAGCAGCCCAGAGAGAAGATTGGTTTACTATGGCTACACCTTC. It translates to CASSPERRLVYYGYTF.

This clone is classed as medium-sized by frequency. This chain uses TRBV28 with TRBJ1-3; no definite D call. This CDR3 comprises 15 residues. Between the trimmed V and J ends, which lost 2 bases and 4 bases, there was a span of 12 bases. Per germline, CDR1 MDHEN and CDR2 SYDVKM. CDR3 sequence reads: CASSLKRHLGNTIYF. CDR3 nucleotides: TGTGCCAGCAGTTTAAAGAGACACTTAGGAAACACCATATATTTT. Full variable domain (remainder filled in from reference TRBV28 and TRBJ1-3): DVKVTQSSRYLVKRTGEKVFLECVQDMDHENMFWYRQDPGLGLRLIYFSYDVKMKEKGDIPEGYSVSREKKERFSLILESASTNQTSMYLCASSLKRHLGNTIYFGEGSWLTVV.

The genes are TRBV6-5 and TRBJ2-6; tentative D call: TRBD2 (5 bases). Trimming removed 6 bases at V and 2 bases at J, with 11 bases between. The germline gives CDR1 MNHEY, CDR2 SVGAGI. This CDR3 comprises 15 residues. The CDR3 DNA reads TGTGCCAGCAGCGGAGGAGGAACTGGGGCCAACGTCCTGACTTTC. Translation: CASSGGGTGANVLTF.

The chain joins TRBV5-1 to TRBJ2-3; D may be TRBD1 (8 bases). Germline-derived CDR1 and CDR2 are SGHRS and YFSETQ. The CDR3 runs to 17 residues. Trimming took 0 bases from V and 5 from J, leaving 19 bases between them. CDR3: CASSLAYTGGGQDTQYF. The CDR3 bases are TGCGCCAGCAGCTTGGCTTACACAGGGGGGGGCCAAGATACGCAGTATTTT. Drawing the rest from reference TRBV5-1 and TRBJ2-3, the complete variable domain is KAGVTQTPRYLIKTRGQQVTLSCSPISGHRSVSWYQQTPGQGLQFLFEYFSETQRNKGNFPGRFSGRQFSNSRSEMNVSTLELGDSALYLCASSLAYTGGGQDTQYFGPGTRLTVL.

This sequence joins TRBV25-1 and TRBJ1-5; D is unresolved. This CDR3 is 14 amino acids long. The V gene's germline CDR1 is MGHDK and CDR2 SYGVNS. Deletions cut 4 bases from V and 4 bases from J, with 11 bases between. The CDR3 sequence: CASSGGAGNQPQHF. The CDR3 bases are TGTGCCAGCAGTGGGGGAGCGGGTAATCAGCCCCAGCATTTT. The variable domain in full, with the rest retrieved from reference TRBV25-1 and TRBJ1-5, is EADIYQTPRYLVIGTGKKITLECSQTMGHDKMYWYQQDPGMELHLIHYSYGVNSTEKGDLSSESTVSRIRTEHFPLTLESARPSHTSQYLCASSGGAGNQPQHFGDGTRLSIL.

This chain uses TRBV10-3 with TRBJ1-1, with D possibly matching TRBD1 (5 bases). Germline CDR1 reads ENHRY; CDR2 reads SYGVKD. The ends were cut back, 6 bases at V and 3 bases at J, with 17 bases in the middle. This CDR3 is built from 15 residues. The CDR3 nucleotides read TGTGCCATCAGGCCTCCGGGACTGCGAGACACTGAAGCTTTCTTT. Encoded protein: CAIRPPGLRDTEAFF.

The V and J genes are TRBV13 and TRBJ1-2; D gene ambiguous. Germline loops: CDR1 PRHDT, CDR2 FYEKMQ (reference sequence). CDR3 length: 15 amino acids. V lost 5 bases and J 5 bases, leaving 18 bases between the germline ends. CDR3 sequence: CASSPTGGIGYGYTF. CDR3 sequence (DNA): TGTGCCAGCAGCCCCACGGGCGGGATTGGATATGGCTACACCTTC.

The CDR3 DNA reads as TGCGCCAGCAGCCAGCGGGAGGGCCTGGAGACCCAGTACTTC. Translating it yields CASSQREGLETQYF. The chain joins TRBV4-1 to TRBJ2-5; 9 bases are shared with TRBD2. Germline V gene data show CDR1 as MGHRA and CDR2 as YSYEKL. This CDR3 comprises 14 residues. The trim removed 3 bases at V and 5 bases at J, leaving 4 bases unmatched.

The chain links TRBV4-1 to TRBJ2-3; D not resolved. CDR3 size: 14 residues. V was clipped by 4 bases and J by 3 bases, with 11 bases between them. In germline, CDR1 is MGHRA, CDR2 YSYEKL. The CDR3 bases are TGCGCCAGCAGCCTGTTAGAGGTAACAGATACGCAGTATTTT. Amino acid sequence: CASSLLEVTDTQYF.

The chain links TRBV18 to TRBJ1-1, with 7 bases that match TRBD1. Germline lookup yields CDR1 KGHSH and CDR2 LQKENI. Trimming removed 6 bases from V and 3 bases from J; junction bases left unmatched: 10. The CDR3 has 15 amino acids. CDR3 amino acids: CASSLTGTADTEAFF. DNA of the CDR3: TGTGCCAGCTCGCTCACTGGGACAGCCGACACTGAAGCTTTCTTT.

J is TRBJ1-5 and V is TRBV30, with TRBD1 matching over 11 bases. Looked up from germline, CDR1 is GTSNPN and CDR2 is SVGIG (reference sequence). CDR3 size: 20 residues. V trimming: 0 bases; J trimming: 2 bases; junction bases outside the gene matches: 15. The CDR3 bases are TGTGCCTGGAGTGTACTCCTTCGGACAGGGGGCGGTATGGGCAATCAGCCCCAGCATTTT. Translating it yields CAWSVLLRTGGGMGNQPQHF.

The chain uses TRBV19 and TRBJ2-3; 8 bases are a match to TRBD2. CDR3 length: 15 amino acids. CDR1 LNHDA and CDR2 SQIVND come from the germline V gene (reference sequence). The trim removed 4 bases at V and 3 bases at J, leaving 6 bases unmatched. The CDR3 region is CASSTGLEATDTQYF. Here the CDR3 DNA reads TGTGCCAGTAGTACGGGACTAGAGGCTACAGATACGCAGTATTTT.

J is TRBJ1-4 and V is TRBV5-5, with no clear D. V lost 0 bases and J lost 5, with 5 bases in between. Germline V gives CDR1 SGHKS, CDR2 YYEKEE (reference sequence). The length of the CDR3 is 13 residues. As DNA, the CDR3 is TGTGCCAGCAGCTTGGCACAGAATGAAAAACTGTTTTTT. Translated: CASSLAQNEKLFF.

The V gene is TRBV29-1, the J gene TRBJ2-7; the match to TRBD2 covers 11 bases. The junction had 3 bases not matched to a gene; V was cut back by 8 bases and J by 6 bases. This CDR3 contains 11 residues. Germline V lookup: CDR1 SQVTM, CDR2 ANQGSEA. The CDR3 bases are TGCAGCATACTAGCGGGAGTCGAGCAGTACTTC. The encoded protein is CSILAGVEQYF.

V gene TRBV2 combines with J gene TRBJ2-1; D ambiguous. The CDR3 is 15 amino acids. Germline assignment: CDR1 SNHLY and CDR2 FYNNEI. Trimming left V 1 base short and J 0 bases short, with 7 bases between. As DNA, the CDR3 is TGTGCCAGCAGTGAAGGCGCCCGCTCCTACAATGAGCAGTTCTTC. Amino acids: CASSEGARSYNEQFF.

The rearrangement joins TRBV15 to TRBJ2-5; perhaps TRBD2 as D (5 bases). Trimming took 8 bases from V and 0 from J, leaving 13 bases between them. CDR1 LNHNV and CDR2 YYDKDF come from the germline V gene (reference sequence). This CDR3 is built from 14 residues. The CDR3 reads CATRLWRDQETQYF. The CDR3 DNA reads TGTGCCACCCGGCTTTGGCGGGACCAAGAGACCCAGTACTTC.

The rearrangement joins TRBV19 to TRBJ2-5; TRBD2 agrees at 7 bases. J gave up 2 bases and V 7 bases, and 13 bases lay outside the gene matches. Germline V gene sequence: CDR1 LNHDA, CDR2 SQIVND (reference sequence). The CDR3 runs to 16 residues. The CDR3 region has the DNA TGTGCCAGTAATGGGGGAGGGGCAGGGAAGCAAGAGACCCAGTACTTC. It yields the protein CASNGGGAGKQETQYF.

A word on this clone: Other DNA sequences in this specimen translate into the identical CDR3. The chain has TRBV19 and TRBJ1-1, with D possibly TRBD1 on 5 matching bases. The CDR3 sequence is 14 residues long. Looked up from germline, CDR1 is LNHDA and CDR2 is SQIVND (reference sequence). V was shortened by 3 bases and J by 0 bases, with 8 bases between the two germline ends. The CDR3: CASSIQGMNTEAFF. The CDR3 DNA reads as TGTGCCAGTAGTATCCAGGGTATGAACACTGAAGCTTTCTTT.

The genes are TRBV4-2 and TRBJ2-3, with 7 bases lining up with TRBD1. Germline V lookup: CDR1 LGHNA, CDR2 YNFKEQ. The CDR3 is made up of 16 amino acids. Trimming removed 0 bases from V and 4 bases from J; junction bases left unmatched: 7. In nucleotides, the CDR3 is TGTGCCAGCAGCCAAGAGGGACAGTTTCGCCCAGATACGCAGTATTTT. Its translation: CASSQEGQFRPDTQYF.

This chain uses TRBV5-6 with TRBJ1-1, with TRBD1 identical over 9 bases. Germline V gene data show CDR1 as SGHDT and CDR2 as YYEEEE. V shed 4 bases, J shed 0 bases, and the junction held 4 bases outside the gene matches. The CDR3 runs 15 residues. This CDR3 reads CASSGGQGMNTEAFF. In DNA form, the CDR3 reads TGTGCCAGCAGCGGTGGACAGGGGATGAACACTGAAGCTTTCTTT.

CDR3 coding DNA: TGCAGCGTTGATTGGGGACAGGGCCAGCCCCAGCATTTT. It is translated as CSVDWGQGQPQHF. J is TRBJ1-5 and V is TRBV29-1, with 9 nucleotides matching TRBD1. J was trimmed by 7 bases and V by 3 bases; bases with no gene match: 4. CDR1 is SQVTM, CDR2 ANQGSEA, per germline. This CDR3 has 13 amino acids.

The chain joins TRBV4-2 to TRBJ2-7; weak D call: TRBD2 (6 bases). Trimming stripped 0 bases from V and 0 bases from J, with 9 bases between. The CDR3 is 15 residues long. CDR1 is LGHNA, CDR2 YNFKEQ, per germline. The CDR3 nucleotides read TGTGCCAGCAGCCAAGAGGGACTGAGCTCCTACGAGCAGTACTTC. It specifies CASSQEGLSSYEQYF.

The chain combines TRBV7-7 with TRBJ2-7, with 11 bases fitting TRBD2. The V and J ends lost 5 bases and 2 bases, in that order; junction bases with no gene match: 5. The CDR3 has 15 residues. Germline V gene data show CDR1 as SSHAT and CDR2 as FNYEAQ (reference sequence). CDR3 in DNA: TGTGCCAGCAGCCCCCGACTAGCGGGGCCCTACGAGCAGTACTTC. Protein: CASSPRLAGPYEQYF. Together with reference TRBV7-7 and TRBJ2-7, the CDR3 gives the full variable domain: GAGVSQSPRYKVTKRGQDVTLRCDPISSHATLYWYQQALGQGPEFLTYFNYEAQPDKSGLPSDRFSAERPEGSISTLTIQRTEQRDSAMYRCASSPRLAGPYEQYFGPGTRLTVT.

The V call is TRBV30, the J call TRBJ2-7, with 9 positions matching TRBD2. Germline CDR1 and CDR2: GTSNPN and SVGIG (reference sequence). CDR3 length: 13 residues. V lost 4 bases to trimming and J lost 0 bases; unmatched junction nucleotides: 1. CDR3 loop: CAWTSGTSYEQYF. The CDR3 DNA sequence: TGTGCCTGGACTAGCGGGACCTCCTACGAGCAGTACTTC.

This chain connects TRBV4-1 to TRBJ2-1; 15 bases fit TRBD2. Germline loops: CDR1 MGHRA, CDR2 YSYEKL. This CDR3 contains 17 residues. With V trimmed by 3 bases and J by 7 bases, 7 bases remained unmatched. This CDR3 is CASSQGLAGGRDNEQFF. In nucleotides, the CDR3 is TGCGCCAGCAGCCAGGGACTAGCGGGAGGTCGGGATAATGAGCAGTTCTTC.